The next 2 T cell receptor beta chains were all read from a single sample in a study of blood T cells in healthy people across ages. Together with a sample-barcoded 5' primer, a J-beta primer mix was included in a second PCR lasting about 7 to 12 cycles. TCRdb independently ran MiXCR on the 5' RACE reads; one entry per CDR3 protein. The sample holds hundreds of thousands of distinct CDR3 sequences, approximately 52% seen once. The sequenced sample was blood. These TCRs come from a woman of 80 years or more in good health.

This clonotype was detected once. The V call is TRBV10-2, the J call TRBJ1-6; D remains unclear. CDR1 and CDR2 (germline): WSHSY, SAAADI. Between the trimmed V and J ends, which lost 5 bases and 8 bases, there was a span of 13 bases. CDR3 size: 14 residues. The CDR3 protein is CASSPRGVDSPLHF. CDR3 bases: TGCGCCAGCAGTCCACGGGGTGTTGATTCACCCCTCCACTTT.

J is TRBJ2-7 and V is TRBV9; D assignment may be TRBD1 or TRBD2 (5 bases each). CDR1 and CDR2 from the germline V gene are SGDLS and YYNGEE. The CDR3 loop spans 16 amino acids. V dropped 2 bases and J dropped 0 bases, with 15 bases sitting between them. The CDR3 here is CASSVGDGYSSYEQYF. The CDR3 DNA is TGTGCCAGCAGCGTGGGGGACGGGTATAGCTCCTACGAGCAGTACTTC.